This TCR beta chain came from a study of blood T cell repertoires in COVID-19. The assay was immunoSEQ multiplex PCR, and TCRdb's table has in-frame clones only and misses some. This sample has 130,000 to 150,000 clones, with 85% to 90% found just once. Looked up from germline, CDR1 is SGHAT and CDR2 is FQNNGV. V dropped 1 base and J dropped 5; count of bases not matched to a gene: 11. This CDR3 region has 17 residues. The sequence was obtained from a human donor in a cohort sampled during active COVID-19. This chain joins TRBV11-2 and TRBJ1-5; 7 nucleotides match TRBD1. The sample consisted of peripheral blood. CDR3: CASSLVPRTGGDQPQHF. CDR3 bases: TGTGCCAGCAGCTTAGTCCCCAGGACAGGAGGAGATCAGCCCCAGCATTTT.